Below, 2 T cell receptor beta chains from the same sample are listed, as sequenced in a study of shared clonotypes between healthy human individuals. The assay was immunoSEQ multiplex PCR, and TCRdb's table has in-frame clones only and misses some. The sample holds roughly 2 million clones, around 95% seen once. The specimen sequenced was naive CD4+ T cells sorted from blood. Subset indicated: CD45RA+ positively selected. Every receptor here comes from a man aged 18 to 35 in good health.

In nucleotides, the CDR3 is TGTGCCACCAGCAGAGTGACAGGGGGTTACGAGCAGTACTTC. It yields the protein CATSRVTGGYEQYF. The chain couples TRBV15 to TRBJ2-7; 9 bases map to TRBD1. The germline gives CDR1 LNHNV, CDR2 YYDKDF (reference sequence). The CDR3 loop spans 14 amino acids. The trim removed 1 base at V and 4 bases at J, leaving 2 bases unmatched.

The gene calls are TRBV27 and TRBJ2-2, with no clear D. The CDR3 is 16 residues long. Germline CDR1 MNHEY, CDR2 SMNVEV (reference sequence). V was trimmed by 7 bases and J by 0 bases, leaving 15 bases between them. The CDR3 bases are TGTGCCAGCACCCCTTTGGGTTACTCGAACACCGGGGAGCTGTTTTTT. Amino acids: CASTPLGYSNTGELFF.